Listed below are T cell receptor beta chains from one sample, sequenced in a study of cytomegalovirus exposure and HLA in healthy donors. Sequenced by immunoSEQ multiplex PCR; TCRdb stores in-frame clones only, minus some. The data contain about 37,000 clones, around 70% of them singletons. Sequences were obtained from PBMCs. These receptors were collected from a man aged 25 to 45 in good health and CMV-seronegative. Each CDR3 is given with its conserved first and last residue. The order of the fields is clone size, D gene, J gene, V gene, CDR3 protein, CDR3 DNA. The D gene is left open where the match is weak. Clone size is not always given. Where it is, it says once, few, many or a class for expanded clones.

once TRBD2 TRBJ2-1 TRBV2 CASREPGLAAYNEQFF TGTGCCAGCAGGGAACCTGGACTAGCGGCCTACAATGAGCAGTTCTTC
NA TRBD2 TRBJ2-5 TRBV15 CATSREGRGGRETQYF TGTGCCACCAGCAGAGAAGGGCGGGGGGGCCGAGAGACCCAGTACTTC
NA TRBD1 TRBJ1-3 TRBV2 CASSVQGYSGNTIYF TGTGCCAGCAGTGTACAGGGGTACTCTGGAAACACCATATATTTT
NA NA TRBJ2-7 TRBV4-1 CASSQLAGGTYEQYF TGCGCCAGCAGCCAGTTAGCAGGAGGGACCTACGAGCAGTACTTC
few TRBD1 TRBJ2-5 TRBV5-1 CASSLSGTGSETQYF TGCGCCAGCAGCTTGAGCGGGACAGGGTCAGAGACCCAGTACTTC
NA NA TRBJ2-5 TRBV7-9 CASSLAYSGQETQYF TGTGCCAGCAGCTTAGCGTACTCCGGGCAAGAGACCCAGTACTTC
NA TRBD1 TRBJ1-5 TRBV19 CASSTDRGRNQPQHF TGTGCCAGTAGTACGGACAGGGGGCGGAATCAGCCCCAGCATTTT
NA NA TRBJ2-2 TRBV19 CASLPWGVGGELFF TGTGCCAGCTTACCTTGGGGGGTTGGCGGGGAGCTGTTTTTT
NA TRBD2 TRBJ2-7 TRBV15 CATSRDRASGRYEQYF TGTGCCACCAGCAGAGATAGGGCTAGCGGGAGATACGAGCAGTACTTC
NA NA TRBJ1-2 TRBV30 CAWTSAGPPISYTF TGTGCCTGGACCAGCGCAGGGCCCCCTATAAGCTACACCTTC
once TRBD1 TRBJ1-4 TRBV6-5 CASSSSGTGEKLFF TGTGCCAGCAGTTCTTCCGGGACAGGGGAAAAACTGTTTTTT
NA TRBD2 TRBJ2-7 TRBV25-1 CASTKGPSGSPNSYEQYF TGTGCCAGCACTAAGGGGCCTAGCGGCAGTCCCAACTCCTACGAGCAGTACTTC
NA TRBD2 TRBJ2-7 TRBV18 CASSVTSGPGEQYF TGTGCCAGCTCCGTGACTAGCGGGCCAGGGGAGCAGTACTTC
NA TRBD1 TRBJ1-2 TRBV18 CASSLLGQDYTF TGTGCCAGCTCACTATTAGGACAGGACTACACCTTC
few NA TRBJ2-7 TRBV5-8 CASSLLNQDEQYF TGTGCCAGCAGCTTGTTAAACCAGGACGAGCAGTACTTC
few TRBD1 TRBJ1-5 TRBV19 CATDRAGSNQPQHF TGTGCCACTGACAGGGCCGGGAGCAATCAGCCCCAGCATTTT
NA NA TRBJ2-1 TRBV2 CASKLATYNEQFF TGTGCCAGCAAGCTAGCGACCTACAATGAGCAGTTCTTC
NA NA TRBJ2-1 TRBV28 CASSQSAPYDEQFF TGTGCCAGCAGTCAGAGCGCCCCGTACGACGAGCAGTTCTTC
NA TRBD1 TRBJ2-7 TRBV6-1 CASSEGTGGFYEQYF TGTGCCAGCAGTGAAGGGACAGGGGGCTTCTACGAGCAGTACTTC
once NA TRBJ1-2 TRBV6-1 CASRQGANYGYTF TGTGCCAGCAGACAGGGCGCTAACTATGGCTACACCTTC
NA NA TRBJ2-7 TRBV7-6 CASSLAPGTYEQYF TGTGCCAGCAGCTTAGCGCCGGGAACCTACGAGCAGTACTTC
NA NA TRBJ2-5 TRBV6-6 CASSYSLRETQYF TGTGCCAGCAGTTACTCGCTGCGCGAGACCCAGTACTTC
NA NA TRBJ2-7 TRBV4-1 CASSPLGRGREQYF TGCGCCAGCAGCCCTCTCGGCAGGGGTCGGGAGCAGTACTTC
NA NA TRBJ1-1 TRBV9 CASSVGHTNTEAFF TGTGCCAGCAGCGTAGGCCACACGAACACTGAAGCTTTCTTT
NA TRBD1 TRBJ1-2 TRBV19 CASTGQGRSYGYTF TGTGCCAGTACCGGACAGGGGAGAAGCTATGGCTACACCTTC
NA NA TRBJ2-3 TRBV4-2 CASSQEEARRLQYF TGTGCCAGCAGCCAAGAAGAGGCCCGTCGACTGCAGTATTTT
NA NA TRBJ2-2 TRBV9 CASSQTPGPDRTTGELFF TGTGCCAGCAGCCAAACGCCAGGTCCGGACAGAACTACCGGGGAGCTGTTTTTT
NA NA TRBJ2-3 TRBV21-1 CASSKETGGWSTDTQYF TGTGCCAGCAGCAAAGAGACAGGCGGATGGAGCACAGATACGCAGTATTTT
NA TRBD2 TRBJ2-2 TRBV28 CASSKLAGSTGELFF TGTGCCAGCAGCAAACTAGCGGGGAGTACCGGGGAGCTGTTTTTT
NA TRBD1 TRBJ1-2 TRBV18 CASSPNSGTGGTTAGYTF TGTGCCAGCTCACCTAACTCCGGGACAGGGGGCACCACCGCTGGCTACACCTTC
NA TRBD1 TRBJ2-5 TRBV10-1 CASSPGQGGKTQYF TGCGCCAGCAGCCCGGGACAGGGGGGGAAGACCCAGTACTTC
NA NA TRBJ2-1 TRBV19 CASSMAQSRVEQFF TGTGCCAGTAGTATGGCCCAGTCGAGGGTTGAGCAGTTCTTC
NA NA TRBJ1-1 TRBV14 CASSQGALFMNTEAFF TGTGCCAGCAGCCAAGGGGCCTTATTTATGAACACTGAAGCTTTCTTT
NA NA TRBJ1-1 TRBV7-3 CASSYGAENTEAFF TGTGCCAGCAGCTATGGGGCAGAGAACACTGAAGCTTTCTTT
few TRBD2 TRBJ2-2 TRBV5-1 CASSSEAGTRYTGELFF TGCGCCAGCAGCTCGGAAGCCGGGACTAGATATACCGGGGAGCTGTTTTTT
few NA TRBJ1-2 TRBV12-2 CASRFPGGQALYGYTF TGTGCAAGTCGCTTCCCTGGTGGACAGGCGCTATATGGCTACACCTTC
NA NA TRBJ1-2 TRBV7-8 CASSLARTDMGYTF TGTGCCAGCAGCTTAGCAAGGACAGATATGGGCTACACCTTC
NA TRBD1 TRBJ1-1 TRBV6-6 CASSGQGATTEAFF TGTGCCAGCAGTGGACAGGGGGCGACCACTGAAGCTTTCTTT
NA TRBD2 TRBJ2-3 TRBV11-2 CASSLASGSLDTQYF TGTGCCAGCAGCTTAGCGAGCGGGAGTCTCGATACGCAGTATTTT
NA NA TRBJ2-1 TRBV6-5 CASRAADLYNEQFF TGTGCCAGCAGGGCGGCGGATCTCTACAATGAGCAGTTCTTC
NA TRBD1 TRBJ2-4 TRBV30 CAWALTGVLKNIQYF TGTGCCTGGGCCCTGACAGGGGTCCTCAAAAACATTCAGTACTTC
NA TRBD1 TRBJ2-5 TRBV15 CATSRGDRGLFQETQYF TGTGCCACCAGTAGAGGGGACAGGGGGCTTTTCCAAGAGACCCAGTACTTC
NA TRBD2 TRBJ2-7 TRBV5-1 CASSKGLAGGSYEQYF TGCGCCAGCAGCAAGGGACTAGCGGGAGGGTCCTACGAGCAGTACTTC
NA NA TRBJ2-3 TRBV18 CASSPSGLARGTQYF TGTGCCAGCTCACCGTCCGGTCTAGCGCGTGGTACGCAGTATTTT
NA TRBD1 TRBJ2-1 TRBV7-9 CASSPGWGQGYNEQFF TGTGCCAGCAGCCCCGGTTGGGGACAGGGGTACAATGAGCAGTTCTTC
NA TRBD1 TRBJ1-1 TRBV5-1 CASSLGQGAPSPEAFF TGCGCCAGCAGCTTGGGGCAGGGGGCCCCGTCCCCTGAAGCTTTCTTT
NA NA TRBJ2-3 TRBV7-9 CSSSSQLATQYF TGTTCCAGCAGCTCCCAACTAGCTACGCAGTATTTT
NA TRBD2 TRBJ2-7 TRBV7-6 CASSPREGSSYEQYF TGTGCCAGCAGCCCCCGGGAGGGGAGCTCCTACGAGCAGTACTTC
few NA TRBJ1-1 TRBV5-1 CASTQIPSGSLNTEAFF TGCGCCAGCACCCAAATTCCGTCGGGGAGCCTAAACACTGAAGCTTTCTTT